Described below is a single T cell receptor beta chain sequence and its context. The protocol was immunoSEQ multiplex PCR, while the TCRdb copy is restricted to in-frame clones and leaves out a portion. The data show approximately 35,000 clones, roughly 89% seen once. These newly diagnosed stage II-IVA oral cavity squamous cell carcinoma patients had no prior systemic or radiation treatment. This CDR3 has 14 residues. V was pared by 2 bases and J by 4 bases, with 3 bases of the junction left unmatched. CDR1 and CDR2 from the germline V gene are SGHNT and YYREEE (reference sequence). This specimen comes from a study of neoadjuvant anti-PD-1 for oral cavity cancer.

The chain combines TRBV5-4 with TRBJ2-1; TRBD1 matches at 7 bases. The sequence was obtained from a person aged 35-80 years with oral cavity squamous cell carcinoma. The input for sequencing was PBMCs, taken before nivolumab (anti-PD-1) treatment. The DNA of the CDR3 is TGTGCCAGCAGCTTCTTACAGGGGTACAATGAGCAGTTCTTC. Encoded protein: CASSFLQGYNEQFF.